This section outlines one T cell receptor beta chain sequence together with its context. This clonotype occurred a few times. Its antigen has not been determined. Per-base qualities were not stored, and no clone one base away is much larger. This sample is part of a study of regulatory T cells in long-lasting Graves disease (dated by TCRdb to the early 2020s). Study-wide context: Persistent Graves' disease meant more than 5 years of antithyroid drug treatment with TSH receptor autoantibodies that stayed positive. The study was registered as a clinical trial and conducted in China. Persistent Graves' disease patients in the clinical cohort had taken antithyroid drugs for roughly ten years on average. Persistent Graves' disease patients were compared with newly diagnosed Graves' disease patients by peripheral blood TCR sequencing and RNA sequencing. TCR sequencing covered 13 persistent and some 20 newly diagnosed Graves' disease patients, around 35 samples in total. Paper-wide results and their limitations: Only peripheral blood was studied, because thyroid tissue, the primary lesion, was inaccessible. A larger number of public clonotypes was shared among persistent patients (more than 2,500) than among newly diagnosed patients (more than 850). As a limitation, the authors acknowledged that the small sample size may reduce accuracy. Sequencing and analysis were restricted to the TCR beta chain. Compared with newly diagnosed patients, patients with persistent Graves' disease had lower TCR Shannon entropy and fewer highly expanded clones, which suggests clonal expansion.

The time point label, as the study defines it: persistent/refractory GD, antithyroid drugs over 5 years with positive TRAb. RNA was extracted from PBMCs in TRIzol for both TCR sequencing and RNA sequencing. The diagnosis of Graves' disease followed American Thyroid Association guidelines. Recruitment of patients was carried out at an endocrinology department in Xi'an, China. From each patient, about 9.7 milliliters of peripheral blood was collected into an EDTA anticoagulant tube. Ficoll Paque Plus density gradient separation was used to isolate PBMCs, and no further T cell sorting was done. An Agilent 2100 Bioanalyzer and agarose gel were used to assess RNA quality, and a NanoDrop 2000 was used to measure RNA concentration. Libraries were constructed by multiplex PCR. Sequencing instrument: Illumina HiSeq 4000. CDR3 regions were amplified by Arm-PCR with iRepertoire HTBI primers to construct TCR beta libraries. Before sequencing, the PCR products underwent gel purification. Turning to the authors' computational methods: Gene usage analysis of CDR3 amino acid clonotypes relied on the approximately 60 TRBV and around 13 TRBJ segments identified across samples. Filtered high-quality paired reads were merged into contigs using COPE and FqMerger. BLAST was used to align contigs to the IMGT TRBV, TRBD and TRBJ reference genes, and CDR3 was defined following IMGT. Any clonotype with a frequency above 0.1% was counted as a highly expanded clone. Shannon entropy was used to measure repertoire diversity, and the Gini coefficient was used to measure V-J evenness. A clonotype found in more than one individual was treated as public. TCRdb redid the processing of the public reads, applying fastp at Q25 and MiXCR, and retained in-frame beta chains. Rows are unified per CDR3 protein, each entry keeping the most common DNA and genes. The V and J calls follow TCRdb's processing rather than the paper's. The sample profile shows 450,000 or so distinct CDR3 sequences; under 25% of them were found once. Approximately 7.8% of the sample rests with the top ten.

The sequence was obtained from a female donor with Graves disease. The sample consisted of peripheral blood mononuclear cells (PBMCs), taken when the disease was refractory, from a patient treated with antithyroid drugs.

The nucleotide sequence reads TGTGCCACCAGTGATTTCACTAGCGGAAAAAACATTCAGTACTTC. Translated, this is CATSDFTSGKNIQYF. This sequence uses TRBV24-1 and TRBJ2-4; 8 central nucleotides agree with TRBD2. The CDR3 runs 15 amino acids, cysteine and phenylalanine included. Solely the CDR3 DNA is kept, with 45 bases framed from the first base. CDR1 KGHDR and CDR2 SFDVKD are derived from the germline V gene. The germline V and J ends show losses of 1 base and 4 bases respectively, and no gene match explains 2 bases of the junction.